This record concerns one TCR beta chain sequence. Its antigen remains unknown. This sample's treatment: oral pan-JAK inhibitor, 5-10 mg twice daily. This specimen comes from a study of CD8+ T cells in alopecia areata. Study in general: The drug, oral tofacitinib, was given to treated patients at 5 to 10 mg twice daily. Study results and limitations: Within the top 100, expanded CD8+ clones significantly decreased with tofacitinib, as did scalp clonality. Throughout tofacitinib, many expanded lesional clones continued to persist in scalp and blood.

This CDR3 spans 14 amino acids. The V gene's germline CDR1 is SGHTA and CDR2 FQGNSA. V lost 5 bases, J lost 6 bases, and 7 bases stayed unmatched. Sequencing templates came from extracted RNA that was reverse transcribed into cDNA. TCRdb's table, derived via immunoSEQ multiplex PCR, lists solely in-frame clones and lacks some. The table lists over 150,000 clones, 55% to 70% of them singletons. Sequencing used CD4+ T cells sorted from blood, obtained at week 4, from a patient treated with tofacitinib. This TCR came from a human donor with alopecia areata. The chain recombines TRBV7-2 with TRBJ2-3, with TRBD2 identical over 8 bases. The CDR3, as DNA: TGTGCCAGCAGCACCCGGACGGGGGGGGATACGCAGTATTTT. Its translation is CASSTRTGGDTQYF.